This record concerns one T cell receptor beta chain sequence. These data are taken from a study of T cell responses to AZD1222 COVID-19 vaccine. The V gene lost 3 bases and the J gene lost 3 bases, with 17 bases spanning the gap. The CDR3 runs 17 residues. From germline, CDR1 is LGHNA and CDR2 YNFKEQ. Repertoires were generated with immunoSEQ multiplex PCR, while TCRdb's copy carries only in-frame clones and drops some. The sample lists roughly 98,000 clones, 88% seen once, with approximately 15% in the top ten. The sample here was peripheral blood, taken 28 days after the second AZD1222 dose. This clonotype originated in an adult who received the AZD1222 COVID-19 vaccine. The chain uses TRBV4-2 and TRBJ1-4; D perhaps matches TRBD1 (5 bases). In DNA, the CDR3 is TGTGCCAGCAGCCAGGCCTTTCGGGGGGAGGCTAATGAAAAACTGTTTTTT. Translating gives CASSQAFRGEANEKLFF.